This TCR beta chain is drawn from a study of OX40 agonist ivuxolimab in advanced cancers. At the level of the whole study: The costimulatory receptor OX40 (CD134) was targeted by ivuxolimab, a fully human IgG2 agonistic monoclonal antibody. Three dose-escalation patients achieved partial responses, one with hepatocellular carcinoma and two with cutaneous melanoma. The purpose of peripheral TCRbeta sequencing was to test whether ivuxolimab changed TCR sequence diversity and led to clonal T-cell expansion. Patients were allowed to have had prior anti-PD-1, anti-PD-L1 or anti-CTLA-4 therapy, and around 43% of the dose-escalation patients had been treated with checkpoint inhibitors. The monotherapy dose-escalation portion (N ≈ 56 patients) of the phase I ivuxolimab trial is reported in the paper. Of the roughly 52 dose-escalation patients, hepatocellular carcinoma was present in roughly 19, melanoma in roughly 15, renal cell carcinoma in 9 and head and neck cancer in 9. In the dose-escalation cohort, 82.7% of patients were male, and the mean age was roughly 60 years, with a range of roughly 20 to 80. Intravenous ivuxolimab was administered to patients every 2 weeks at six dose levels: 0.01, 0.1, 0.3, 1.5, 3 and 10 mg/kg. What the study reported, not specific to this receptor: Low levels of normalized T-cell clonal expansion were also seen in some patients who did not respond. The antigen specificity of the clonally expanded peripheral T cells was not determined. At doses of 0.1 to 3.0 mg/kg, clonal expansion of both CD4+ and CD8+ T cells in blood was seen between baseline and week 6. In partial responders in the 0.1-3.0 mg/kg groups, normalized peripheral clonal expansion was found to be among the lowest, especially among CD8+ T cells. After ivuxolimab, CD8+ T cells had more expanded clones than CD4+ T cells on average.

Patients with autoimmune disease history or receiving systemic immunosuppression were excluded from the trial. Peripheral blood for TCR sequencing was collected from all dose cohorts at baseline, on cycle 4 day 1, and on cycle 7 day 1. Samples were obtained from an open-label, multicenter, first-in-human phase I dose-escalation trial of ivuxolimab. Adults with locally advanced or metastatic head and neck squamous cell, hepatocellular, melanoma or renal cell carcinoma were enrolled in the trial. Before TCR sequencing, CD4+ T cells and CD8+ T cells were sorted from peripheral blood as separate populations. For sequencing of the TCRbeta CDR3 region, genomic DNA was extracted from the sorted cells. TCRbeta CDR3 regions were sequenced using the immunoSEQ Assay. This is the immuneACCESS table as TCRdb keeps it, with only in-frame sequences that have V and J called. A part of the clones is gone; compared with another copy, unresolved V genes explain less than half, and the rest is unexplained. A total of approximately 46,000 clones appear in this sample, approximately 71% of them only once. The ten largest clonotypes hold about 2.6% of the sample.

CDR1 and CDR2 (SGHDN, FVKESK) derive from the germline V gene. V is trimmed back by 2 bases and J by 6 bases, and the junction contains 10 bases that no gene match accounts for. Counted from cysteine to phenylalanine, this CDR3 has 15 amino acids. CDR3 DNA is the only sequence kept; it has 45 bases, read in frame from the first base. Note on this clone: It has no known antigen specificity. Base quality data are lacking; no much larger clone is found one base away.

The receptor was derived from an adult with an advanced solid tumor such as melanoma, head and neck, liver or kidney cancer. Sequenced here: CD4+ or CD8+ T cells sorted from blood, sampled in a trial of the OX40 agonist ivuxolimab. The V gene is TRBV14 and the J gene is TRBJ2-7, and TRBD2 matches 7 of the central bases. The CDR3 reads as follows: CASSQMGRAYGEQYF. The DNA sequence is given as TGTGCCAGCAGCCAAATGGGGAGGGCGTACGGCGAGCAGTACTTC.